This TCR beta chain was identified during a study of blood T cell repertoires in COVID-19. As for the study in general: PBMCs, B-cell-depleted T cells, or T cells provided the cDNA or gDNA that made up the material.

The germline CDR1 and CDR2 sequences are SQVTM and ANQGSEA. The CDR3 has 13 residues. The V segment lost 7 bases and the J segment 0 bases; nucleotides outside the gene matches: 5. This clone showed up just once. Only in-frame clones appear in the TCRdb table, and some are missing; sequencing was by immunoSEQ multiplex PCR. Of about 250,000 clones listed, 65% to 90% are singletons. The chain joins TRBV29-1 to TRBJ2-7; 8 bases are a match to TRBD1. Source material: peripheral blood. The source of this sequence is a man in his forties or fifties with active or convalescent COVID-19. In nucleotides, the CDR3 is TGCAGCGCTGGGACAGGAAGCTCCTACGAGCAGTACTTC. Protein sequence: CSAGTGSSYEQYF.